This is a list of T cell receptor beta chains from one sample in a study of blood T cell repertoires in COVID-19. Clones were sequenced by immunoSEQ multiplex PCR, and TCRdb holds only the in-frame ones, with some missing. The table shows around 140,000 clones, with over 80% occurring only once. Sequencing input: peripheral blood. The receptors stem from a man aged 45-65 years with active COVID-19. CDR3s include the opening cysteine and the closing phenylalanine or tryptophan. Fields, in order: CDR3 length, V gene, J gene, clone size, D gene, CDR3 DNA, CDR3 protein. The D gene is left open where the match is weak. Only some rows state a clone size, as once, few, many or a class for expanded clones.

13,TRBV2,TRBJ2-7,.,.,TGTGCCAGCAGTGAATGGAACAGGTACGAGCAGTACTTC,CASSEWNRYEQYF
13,TRBV7-2,TRBJ1-1,.,.,TGTGCCAGCAGCAACGACAAGAACACTGAAGCTTTCTTT,CASSNDKNTEAFF
15,TRBV6-5,TRBJ1-1,.,TRBD1,TGTGCCAGCAATGTCGGGAGGACAGGGGGCACTGAAGCTTTCTTT,CASNVGRTGGTEAFF
14,TRBV2,TRBJ1-1,.,.,TGTGCCAGCAGTGAACGGACACTGAACACTGAAGCTTTCTTT,CASSERTLNTEAFF
16,TRBV21-1,TRBJ2-4,.,.,TGTGCCAGCAGCAAAGGGGGCCCTCGGGCCAAAAACATTCAGTACTTC,CASSKGGPRAKNIQYF
16,TRBV27,TRBJ2-4,.,.,TGTGCCAGCAGTCATCTTTACAGGGCGGCCAAAAACATTCAGTACTTC,CASSHLYRAAKNIQYF
14,TRBV5-1,TRBJ2-5,once,.,TGCGCCAGCAGCTTTGGAGGGAATGAAGAGACCCAGTACTTC,CASSFGGNEETQYF
11,TRBV6-2/TRBV6-3,TRBJ1-3,.,.,TGTGCCAGCAGTCAAGGACAGATCCACCTTTTT,CASSQGQIHLF
14,TRBV27,TRBJ1-6,.,.,TGTGCCAGCAGTTTACAGGCTTATAATTCACCCCTCCACTTT,CASSLQAYNSPLHF
16,TRBV18,TRBJ1-5,.,.,TGTGCCAGCTCACCCCCCGGCATCAGGGGCAATCAGCCCCAGCATTTT,CASSPPGIRGNQPQHF
15,TRBV18,TRBJ2-3,.,TRBD2,TGTGCCAGCTCACCTTTACCGACTAGCATGGATACGCAGTATTTT,CASSPLPTSMDTQYF
13,TRBV4-1,TRBJ2-3,once,.,TGCGCCAGCAGCCAAGGAAACGAGGATACGCAGTATTTT,CASSQGNEDTQYF
18,TRBV5-1,TRBJ1-1,.,.,TGCGCCAGCAGCCCCGCTAAGGCCCTCATCCTAGGGGGCACTGAAGCTTTCTTT,CASSPAKALILGGTEAFF
14,TRBV7-2,TRBJ2-1,few,.,TGTGCCAGCAGCTTTTCGACAGACTACAATGAGCAGTTCTTC,CASSFSTDYNEQFF
17,TRBV5-1,TRBJ2-7,.,TRBD2,TGCGCCAGCTCCTCGGGTAGCGGGGGGTACGATTCCTACGAGCAGTACTTC,CASSSGSGGYDSYEQYF
17,TRBV29-1,TRBJ2-1,.,.,TGCAGCGTGGGGGGAACAGCCCACGTTGTAGTCGTCGATGAGCAGTTCTTC,CSVGGTAHVVVVDEQFF